This T cell receptor (beta chain) derives from a study of cytomegalovirus exposure and HLA in healthy donors. Study results and limitations: Per a later analysis, approximately 16,000 TCR beta sequences showed association with HLA alleles at 0.05 false discovery rate.

Regarding this clone: Its antigen is undetermined.

13 Jbeta primers and 60 Vbeta primers were used for the PCR. Using immunoSEQ multiplex PCR, the repertoire was profiled, and TCRdb retains in-frame clones only, with some absent. The data hold 150,000 to 200,000 clones, with roughly 72% observed a single time. V lost 7 bases and J lost 3, with 10 bases in between. The CDR3 loop spans 12 amino acids. Germline V CDR1 and CDR2: SGHAT, FQNNGV. Unrecorded immune exposures were likely, despite nominal health at sampling. Material for sequencing was PBMCs. This sequence originates from a man aged 40-49 years in good health and CMV-seropositive. The V gene is TRBV11-2, the J gene TRBJ2-7; D call uncertain. CDR3 protein: CASTLTSYEQYF. The CDR3, as DNA: TGTGCCAGCACCCTGACAAGCTACGAGCAGTACTTC.